This entry features one T cell receptor beta chain sequence. The antigen is unknown. This sample was included in a study of T cell responses to AZD1222 COVID-19 vaccine. The study, taken as a whole, reports: An increase in Spike-specific TCR breadth and depth was observed after two AZD1222 doses. Reportedly, nearly half the spike-specific TCRs target unmutated variant regions.

Second-dose intervals near 4 or 12 weeks were combined. Produced via immunoSEQ multiplex PCR; TCRdb's table is partial and in-frame only. The sample includes some 110,000 clones, around 91% of them seen just once. The sequencing used peripheral blood, collected 28 days after the second AZD1222 dose. This TCR was recovered from an adult who received the AZD1222 COVID-19 vaccine.

The CDR3 region has the DNA TGTGCAAGTCGCTCTCAACTGGGGACTAGCGGGAGGGACAATGAGCAGTTCTTC. It codes for CASRSQLGTSGRDNEQFF. The chain carries TRBV12-2 and TRBJ2-1; the table's D call, TRBD2, was not checked against the DNA. TRBV12-2 is a known pseudogene. CDR3 length: 18 amino acids.